This T cell receptor (beta chain) was documented in a study of T cell responses to AZD1222 COVID-19 vaccine. Study-level results: White British donors predominated, females outnumbered males, and clonal diversity was possibly underestimated.

The germline CDR1 and CDR2 sequences are MNHEY and SVGAGI. The CDR3 covers 14 residues. Germline trimming cut 6 bases from V and 3 bases from J; bases unmatched to any gene: 5. Only in-frame clones appear in the TCRdb table, and some are missing; sequencing was by immunoSEQ multiplex PCR. The sample carries fewer than 130,000 clones, about 81% recorded once. A remark on this clone: The antigen is undetermined.

V and J are TRBV6-5 and TRBJ2-1; 7 bases match TRBD1. This TCR was sampled from an adult in good health. The sample in question was peripheral blood, obtained on day 0 of AZD1222 vaccination. CDR3 residues: CASSSRTGYNEQFF. DNA for the CDR3: TGTGCCAGCAGCTCCCGGACAGGCTACAATGAGCAGTTCTTC.